This TCR beta chain was captured by sequencing in a study of somatic mutations in cytotoxic T cells in rheumatoid arthritis. Study-level information: A subset of V beta antibody-stained T-cell populations was isolated by flow sorting, reaching nearly 100% purity, and this subset included V beta1+ cells that went on to TCRB sequencing. Overall study findings and caveats: CD8+ clonality increased with age in rheumatoid arthritis patients but not in healthy controls.

As regards this clone: Its antigen is as yet unknown.

The protocol was immunoSEQ multiplex PCR, while the TCRdb copy is restricted to in-frame clones and leaves out a portion. The sample contains 13,000 to 15,000 clones, about 68% of which appear only once. Germline V gene lookup returns CDR1 MNHEY and CDR2 SMNVEV (reference sequence). The CDR3 is 14 residues long. The ends lost 5 bases at V and 4 bases at J; junction bases unmatched: 6. This TCR derives from an adult with rheumatoid arthritis. The sequencing input was CD8+ T cells sorted from blood. The J gene is TRBJ1-1, the V gene TRBV27, with 8 bases lining up with TRBD1. CDR3 coding DNA: TGTGCCAGCAGTACTACAGGGGGGGCCACTGAAGCTTTCTTT. It is translated as CASSTTGGATEAFF.